This T cell receptor (beta chain) is drawn from a study of T cells after yellow fever vaccination. TCRdb analysed the 5' RACE reads with MiXCR anew, one entry per CDR3 protein. The sample carries 100,000 or so distinct CDR3 sequences, over 8% recorded once. Study findings and constraints: Compared with primary, the secondary response was weaker and peaked at day 5, not 15.

This clonotype was detected only a few times. The CDR3 runs to 15 residues. V was pared by 7 bases and J by 7 bases, with 22 bases between. Germline-derived CDR1 and CDR2 are MNHNS and SASEGT. The specimen was CD8+ T cells not binding an NS4B(214-222) dextramer, sorted from PBMCs, collected more than 13 days after the first yellow fever vaccination. This TCR came from a young man who received the YFV17D yellow fever vaccine. The chain is built from TRBV6-1 and TRBJ1-1; D is ambiguous. The CDR3, as DNA: TGTGCCAGCACCTACGTGGTGTTCGGAGATAATGAAGCTTTCTTT. Protein product: CASTYVVFGDNEAFF.